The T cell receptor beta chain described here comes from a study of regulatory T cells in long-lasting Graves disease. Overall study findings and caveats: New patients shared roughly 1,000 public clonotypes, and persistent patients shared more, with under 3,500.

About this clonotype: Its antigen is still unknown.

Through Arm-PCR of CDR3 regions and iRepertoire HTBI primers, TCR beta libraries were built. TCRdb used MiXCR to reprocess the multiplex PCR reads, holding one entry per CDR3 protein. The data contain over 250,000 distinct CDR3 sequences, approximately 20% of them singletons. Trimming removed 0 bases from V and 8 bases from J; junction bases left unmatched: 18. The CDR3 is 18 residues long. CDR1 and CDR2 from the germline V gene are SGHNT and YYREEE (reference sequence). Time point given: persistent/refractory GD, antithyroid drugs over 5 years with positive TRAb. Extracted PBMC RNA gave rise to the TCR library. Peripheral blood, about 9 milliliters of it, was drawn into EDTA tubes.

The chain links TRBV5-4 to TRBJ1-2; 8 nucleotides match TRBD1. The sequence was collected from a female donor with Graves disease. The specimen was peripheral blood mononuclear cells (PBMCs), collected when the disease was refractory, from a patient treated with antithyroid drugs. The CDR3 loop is CASSLDPGQGPGREGYTF. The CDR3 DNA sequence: TGTGCCAGCAGCTTGGATCCAGGACAGGGACCCGGGAGGGAAGGCTACACCTTC. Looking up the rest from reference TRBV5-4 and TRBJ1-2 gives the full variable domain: ETGVTQSPTHLIKTRGQQVTLRCSSQSGHNTVSWYQQALGQGPQFIFQYYREEENGRGNFPPRFSGLQFPNYSSELNVNALELDDSALYLCASSLDPGQGPGREGYTFGSGTRLTVV.